Sequencing of this TCR beta chain was carried out in a study of PD-L1 blockade in urothelial cancer. The authors spiked synthetic TCR analog templates into each PCR. The method was immunoSEQ multiplex PCR; TCRdb's version includes in-frame clones alone and lacks a portion of them. The repertoire includes 45,000 to 60,000 clones, approximately 85% of them detected once, and roughly 14% sits in the top ten. There are 14 residues in the CDR3. V was shortened by 6 bases and J by 14 bases, with 24 bases between the two germline ends. Germline CDR1 reads ENHRY; CDR2 reads SYGVKD. As for time point: pretreatment peripheral blood.

The chain recombines TRBV10-3 with TRBJ2-3; a possible D gene is TRBD1 (5 bases). The sequence came from a man in his sixties or seventies with urothelial cancer. Sequenced here: PBMCs, sampled around atezolizumab (anti-PD-L1) treatment. The CDR3 loop reads CAIRDARSDRYAYF. In DNA form, the CDR3 reads TGTGCCATCAGGGACGCCCGTTCCGACAGATACGCGTATTTT.